This record looks at one TCR beta chain sequence and its context. The sample contains more than one DNA sequence encoding this CDR3. The CDR3 length is 14 residues. The germline gives CDR1 MNHEY, CDR2 SVGAGI. V lost 2 bases and J 4 bases, leaving 12 bases between the germline ends. The sample is drawn from a study of T cell responses to AZD1222 COVID-19 vaccine. Generated by immunoSEQ multiplex PCR, the TCRdb table keeps only in-frame clones and is missing some. The table includes 100,000 to 150,000 clones, around 90% detected once. V is TRBV6-5 and J is TRBJ2-7; tentative D call: TRBD1 (6 bases). Specimen: peripheral blood, collected on day 0 of AZD1222 vaccination. The source of this sequence is an adult in good health. The CDR3: CASSYGQRSYEQYF. DNA of the CDR3: TGTGCCAGCAGTTACGGACAGAGAAGTTACGAGCAGTACTTC.